This TCR beta chain came from a study of T cells after posttransplantation cyclophosphamide. Findings of the study overall: Recipient CMV seropositivity and CMV reactivation strongly tracked TRB clonality. Donor CD8+ memory clones often dominated recipient blood repertoires at later times. Tissue-infiltrating T cells from skin or gut overlapped little with blood T cells.

This clone was detected ten times or more. Antigen specificity is unknown. Here immunoSEQ multiplex PCR was the method, and the copy in TCRdb shows in-frame clones only, minus some. The repertoire consists of over 45,000 clones, none detected only once. This CDR3 region has 15 residues. V gave up 3 bases and J gave up 6 bases; unmatched junction bases: 11. Looked up from germline, CDR1 is SGHNT and CDR2 is YYREEE (reference sequence). The clonotype originates from a man aged 35 to 55 in good health, CMV-negative, and a related stem cell transplant donor. Source material: PBMCs. The chain couples TRBV5-4 to TRBJ2-7; 8 bases agree with TRBD2. CDR3 sequence (DNA): TGTGCCAGCAGCTCGGGTGGAGCGGGAGCTGGCGAGCAGTACTTC. Translation gives CASSSGGAGAGEQYF.